The clone carrying this TCR beta chain showed up just a few times. Its specificity is unknown. This specimen belongs to a study of neoadjuvant anti-PD-1 for oral cavity cancer. At the level of the study: Most patients had three to four biweekly doses of 3 mg/kg nivolumab before resection. Patients without progression received a fourth nivolumab dose around day 43, then surgical resection on days 50-56. Study-wide results and limits: Larger post-treatment preexisting tumor clones tracked with greater tumor shrinkage.

The protocol was immunoSEQ multiplex PCR, while the TCRdb copy is restricted to in-frame clones and leaves out a portion. The sample consists of 20,000 to 25,000 clones, 40% to 55% of them appearing once. V was clipped by 4 bases and J by 7 bases; unmatched bases: 9. The CDR3 loop spans 16 amino acids. Germline V gene lookup returns CDR1 LGHNT and CDR2 FRNRAP. Time point in this sample: after neoadjuvant nivolumab, at surgical resection. These newly diagnosed stage II-IVA oral cavity squamous cell carcinoma patients had no prior systemic or radiation treatment. Specimen: tumor tissue, collected after nivolumab (anti-PD-1) treatment. The sequence was collected from a person aged 35-79 years with oral cavity squamous cell carcinoma. The chain couples TRBV12-5 to TRBJ1-6, with 8 bases lining up with TRBD1. The CDR3 spells CASGWTGPFSNSPLHF. The CDR3 nucleotides read TGTGCTAGTGGTTGGACAGGGCCATTTAGCAATTCACCCCTCCACTTT.